This T cell receptor (beta chain) comes out of a study of shared clonotypes between healthy human individuals. Sequencing used immunoSEQ multiplex PCR; TCRdb keeps in-frame clones, though not all of them. The sample has about 2,100,000 clones; around 93% are singletons. The CDR3 extends over 13 amino acids. Germline V gene data show CDR1 as MGHRA and CDR2 as YSYEKL. The germline V and J ends were trimmed by 5 bases and 5 bases, with 10 bases remaining between them. Terminally differentiated effector memory CD45RA+ cells were left out of the naive CD8 fraction, which was CD45RO-negative and positively selected for CCR7.

The V call is TRBV4-1, the J call TRBJ2-4; either TRBD1 or TRBD2 may supply D (5 bases each). The TCR sequence derives from a man younger than 30 in good health. Some clones in this sample may be carry-over from other donors' samples. The sample consisted of naive CD8+ T cells from PBMCs. The CDR3 DNA reads as TGCGCCAGCAGCTCGGGGCAGGAAAACATTCAGTACTTC. Translating it yields CASSSGQENIQYF.